The clone carrying this T cell receptor beta chain has just a few counts. The antigen remains undetermined. V gave up 1 base and J gave up 7 bases; unmatched junction bases: 8. This CDR3 is built from 16 residues. Germline V gene lookup returns CDR1 SEHNR and CDR2 FQNEAQ (reference sequence). The sample comes from a study of cytomegalovirus exposure and HLA in healthy donors. Notes on the study in general: By a later analysis, the bulk of CMV-associated TCR beta chains appeared HLA-restricted.

The PCR was carried out with 60 Vbeta primers and 13 Jbeta primers. Profiled with immunoSEQ multiplex PCR; TCRdb holds only in-frame clones, not every one. The sample consists of some 98,000 clones, more than 60% of them appearing once. The sequence derives from a man aged 50-59 years in good health and CMV-seronegative. Sequences were obtained from PBMCs. The chain carries TRBV7-9 and TRBJ2-1; 9 nucleotides agree with TRBD1. For the CDR3, the DNA is TGTGCCAGCAGCTTAGTAGGACAGGGGAGCACGAATGAGCAGTTCTTC. This codes for CASSLVGQGSTNEQFF.